The 25 T cell receptor beta chains presented below share a single source sample, sequenced in a study of identical twins listed by TCRdb under 2016. The receptor library was made with 5' RACE. This sample was sequenced with an Illumina HiSeq 2000. In TCRdb, the public reads were trimmed at Q25 with fastp and aligned with MiXCR, with productive beta chains retained. For every CDR3 protein sequence, its rows merge into one entry that carries the most common genes and DNA. The sample table shows 690,000 or so distinct CDR3 sequences, and 5.5% to 6.5% are seen once. The leading ten clones occupy 1.5% to 2% of the sample. Sequencing input: naive T cells sorted from blood. Per the publication, the cell subset or site label means: cells isolated with a human naive T-cell isolation kit. These receptor sequences come from a young man in good health.

The rearrangement uses TRBV14 and TRBJ2-2; D ambiguous. Trimming left V 5 bases short and J 0 bases short, with 7 bases between. Germline CDR1 is SGHDN and CDR2 is FVKESK. The CDR3 runs to 14 residues. The CDR3 DNA reads TGTGCCAGCAGCTCCTACTCGAACACCGGGGAGCTGTTTTTT. This translates into CASSSYSNTGELFF.

On this clonotype itself: One base away lies a much larger clone, so this may be a sequencing read error. The chain employs TRBV9 and TRBJ2-1, with TRBD1 identical over 7 bases. Unmatched junction bases numbered 14, after V lost 4 bases and J lost 7 bases. CDR1 and CDR2 from the germline V gene are SGDLS and YYNGEE. The CDR3 spans 16 residues. As DNA, the CDR3 is TGTGCCAGCAGCTTCCCTCGACAGGGCACGGGTAATGAGCAGTTCTTC. Translated, it gives CASSFPRQGTGNEQFF.

In its sample, this clonotype was seen a few times. The rearrangement links TRBV6-5 to TRBJ2-5, with D perhaps TRBD2 (6 bases). The CDR3 spans 16 residues. V shed 5 bases and J shed 0 bases, with 16 bases lying between them. The germline gives CDR1 MNHEY, CDR2 SVGAGI. CDR3 residues: CASSHTGVKYQETQYF. The CDR3 bases are TGTGCCAGCAGTCACACGGGAGTAAAGTACCAAGAGACCCAGTACTTC.

In this sample, this clonotype turned up many times. The chain uses TRBV18 and TRBJ2-3, with no clear D. Germline V lookup: CDR1 KGHSH, CDR2 LQKENI. V shed 2 bases and J shed 5 bases, with 11 bases lying between them. CDR3 length: 14 amino acids. CDR3 DNA: TGTGCCAGCTCACCAGCTGGGCCGAGAGATACGCAGTATTTT. Its translation: CASSPAGPRDTQYF.

This clonotype was seen a handful of times. The rearrangement links TRBV6-2 or TRBV6-3 to TRBJ1-1; D uncertain. V was clipped by 6 bases and J by 6 bases, with 11 bases between them. The CDR3 consists of 12 residues. Germline assignment: CDR1 MNHEY and CDR2 SVGEGT. As DNA, the CDR3 is TGTGCCAGCAGCCACGGCGGGGCTGAAGCTTTCTTT. It codes for CASSHGGAEAFF.

This clonotype was counted ten times or more. The chain combines TRBV15 with TRBJ2-4; D call uncertain. V was clipped by 0 bases and J by 12 bases, with 6 bases between them. This CDR3 has 11 residues. Germline values: CDR1 LNHNV, CDR2 YYDKDF (reference sequence). The CDR3 sequence: CATSREGYQYF. CDR3 nucleotides: TGTGCCACCAGCAGAGAGGGGTATCAGTACTTC.

This clonotype appeared many times. The chain combines TRBV9 with TRBJ1-5; D is unresolved. The CDR3 loop spans 13 amino acids. Trimming cost V 3 bases and J 5 bases, with 9 bases left between them. CDR1 SGDLS and CDR2 YYNGEE come from the germline V gene. DNA for the CDR3: TGTGCCAGCAGCGACGGACGGGATCAGCCCCAGCATTTT. Amino acid sequence: CASSDGRDQPQHF.

The CDR3 sequence: CASSSTVSSGNTIYF. In DNA form, the CDR3 reads TGTGCCAGCAGCTCGACAGTTTCCTCTGGAAACACCATATATTTT. This chain joins TRBV7-8 and TRBJ1-3; D may be TRBD1 (5 bases). From germline, CDR1 is SGHVS and CDR2 FQNEAQ. The CDR3 is 15 residues long. Trimming removed 4 bases at V and 0 bases at J, with 10 bases between.

V usage is TRBV10-3 and J usage is TRBJ1-1, with TRBD1 matching 8 bases. Germline values: CDR1 ENHRY, CDR2 SYGVKD. The CDR3 loop spans 13 amino acids. J gave up 12 bases and V 3 bases, and 9 bases lay outside the gene matches. The CDR3: CAISERQGRFSFF. The CDR3 DNA sequence: TGTGCCATCAGTGAAAGACAGGGGCGCTTTTCTTTCTTT.

This clonotype was picked up many times. The chain joins TRBV24-1 to TRBJ2-7, with D tentatively TRBD1 (5 bases). Germline CDR1 reads KGHDR; CDR2 reads SFDVKD. Trimming pared 2 bases from V and 2 bases from J, leaving 12 bases between. The CDR3 runs to 15 residues. CDR3: CATSDSIGHTYEQYF. The CDR3 DNA reads TGTGCCACCAGTGATTCGATAGGACATACCTACGAGCAGTACTTC.

This clonotype was counted between two and nine times. The chain couples TRBV11-2 to TRBJ2-2, with D hard to call. V lost 2 bases to trimming and J lost 2 bases, with 9 bases between them. The CDR3 loop spans 15 amino acids. Germline CDR1 and CDR2: SGHAT and FQNNGV. CDR3 residues: CASSLLFTNTGELFF. Here the CDR3 DNA reads TGTGCCAGCAGCTTACTCTTTACCAACACCGGGGAGCTGTTTTTT. Full variable domain (outside the CDR3, taken from reference TRBV11-2 and TRBJ2-2): EAGVAQSPRYKIIEKRQSVAFWCNPISGHATLYWYQQILGQGPKLLIQFQNNGVVDDSQLPKDRFSAERLKGVDSTLKIQPAKLEDSAVYLCASSLLFTNTGELFFGEGSRLTVL.

This clonotype showed up many times. The chain uses TRBV6-2 or TRBV6-3 and TRBJ2-7; D gene uncertain. Between the trimmed V and J ends, which lost 6 bases and 4 bases, there was a span of 10 bases. The CDR3 spans 12 residues. Germline V gives CDR1 MNHEY, CDR2 SVGEGT. The CDR3 bases are TGTGCCAGCAGCACTTTACCTTACGAGCAGTACGTC. It codes for CASSTLPYEQYV.

The chain has TRBV28 and TRBJ2-1; 7 bases align to TRBD2. CDR3 size: 14 residues. Germline loops: CDR1 MDHEN, CDR2 SYDVKM. Losses at the gene ends were 7 bases for V and 6 bases for J; bases not matched to a gene: 9. The CDR3 is CASKGGSDLNEQFF. CDR3 bases: TGTGCCAGCAAGGGCGGGAGTGATCTCAATGAGCAGTTCTTC.

This clonotype was counted many times. The chain couples TRBV5-1 to TRBJ2-2, with a weak D call TRBD1 (6 bases). The CDR3 contains 13 residues. Per the germline V gene, CDR1 is SGHRS and CDR2 is YFSETQ. The ends were cut back, 4 bases at V and 8 bases at J, with 12 bases in the middle. The CDR3 sequence: CASSQGPAGELFF. The CDR3 DNA sequence: TGCGCCAGCAGCCAGGGGCCGGCGGGGGAGCTGTTTTTT.

This clonotype was recorded at least ten times. The rearrangement links TRBV5-1 to TRBJ1-1, with TRBD1 matching 8 bases. Per germline, CDR1 SGHRS and CDR2 YFSETQ. V lost 4 bases and J lost 11; bases outside the gene matches: 7. The CDR3 is 12 amino acids. The CDR3 DNA sequence: TGCGCCAGCAGCCACGGACAGGGATTCGCTTTCTTT. Protein sequence: CASSHGQGFAFF.

This clonotype has a count of ten or more. This chain links TRBV20-1 with TRBJ2-5; D possibly corresponds to TRBD1 (5 bases). The CDR3 is 13 amino acids. V shed 6 bases and J shed 5 bases, with 16 bases lying between them. From germline, CDR1 is DFQATT and CDR2 SNEGSKA (reference sequence). This CDR3 reads CSALLAQGETQYF. CDR3 DNA sequence: TGCAGTGCCCTCCTCGCGCAGGGTGAGACCCAGTACTTC.

This clonotype was seen a handful of times. The J gene is TRBJ2-7, the V gene TRBV20-1, with D possibly being TRBD2 (6 bases). Looked up from germline, CDR1 is DFQATT and CDR2 is SNEGSKA (reference sequence). This CDR3 contains 16 residues. V dropped 0 bases and J dropped 3 bases, with 18 bases sitting between them. In nucleotides, the CDR3 is TGCAGTGCTAGAGATTCATCTCGGGACTCGTTCTACGAGCAGTACTTC. Translation: CSARDSSRDSFYEQYF.

In its sample, this clonotype was seen many times. The CDR3: CASSSFQGTAHTSGNTIYF. The CDR3 DNA reads as TGTGCCAGCAGTTCCTTCCAAGGGACAGCCCACACCTCTGGAAACACCATATATTTT. V is TRBV12-3 or TRBV12-4 and J is TRBJ1-3; TRBD1 matches 7 bases. Trimming at V came to 4 bases and at J to 0 bases, leaving 15 bases not matched to a gene. The CDR3 covers 19 residues.

This clonotype was counted at least ten times. The V call is TRBV6-5, the J call TRBJ2-5, with D possibly being TRBD1 (5 bases). CDR1 and CDR2 (germline): MNHEY, SVGAGI. The V end was cut by 6 bases, the J end by 1 base, with 6 bases between. CDR3 length: 12 amino acids. CDR3 DNA: TGTGCCAGCAGGACAGCCCAAGAGACCCAGTACTTC. This encodes CASRTAQETQYF.

The sample holds many counts of this clonotype. The chain links TRBV7-9 to TRBJ2-1; D not resolved. This CDR3 comprises 15 residues. V gave up 5 bases and J gave up 5 bases, with 16 bases separating them. Per the germline V gene, CDR1 is SEHNR and CDR2 is FQNEAQ (reference sequence). CDR3 nucleotides: TGTGCCAGCAGCAACCACGGCGGCCGGAACAATGAGCAGTTCTTC. Its protein product is CASSNHGGRNNEQFF.

The chain uses TRBV29-1 and TRBJ2-7; no clear D. The germline CDR1 and CDR2 sequences are SQVTM and ANQGSEA. Trimming pared 5 bases from V and 1 base from J, leaving 6 bases between. The CDR3 extends over 11 amino acids. The CDR3, as DNA: TGCAGCGTTTTCATATCCTACGAGCAGTACTTC. Its translation is CSVFISYEQYF.

This clonotype was seen a single time. V and J are TRBV15 and TRBJ2-2; TRBD2 matches 14 bases. This CDR3 spans 17 amino acids. The V and J ends lost 3 bases and 0 bases, in that order; junction bases with no gene match: 0. Germline CDR1 is LNHNV and CDR2 is YYDKDF (reference sequence). CDR3 residues: CATSRGLAGANTGELFF. Written as DNA, the CDR3 is TGTGCCACCAGCAGGGGACTAGCGGGAGCGAACACCGGGGAGCTGTTTTTT.

The V and J genes are TRBV20-1 and TRBJ1-2; D possibly corresponds to TRBD1 (5 bases). The length of the CDR3 is 13 residues. V was shortened by 8 bases and J by 6 bases, with 19 bases between the two germline ends. Germline V CDR1 and CDR2: DFQATT, SNEGSKA (reference sequence). DNA of the CDR3: TGCAGTCCTCTGGTGGAGGGGTATAATGGCTACACCTTC. Protein: CSPLVEGYNGYTF.

This clonotype has only a few counts. The chain combines TRBV7-9 with TRBJ1-4; D is ambiguous. The CDR3 has 12 residues. V gave up 1 base and J gave up 12 bases, with 9 bases separating them. Germline CDR1 is SEHNR and CDR2 is FQNEAQ (reference sequence). In DNA form, the CDR3 reads TGTGCCAGCAGCTTAGGAGACTCTGAACTGTTTTTT. Protein sequence: CASSLGDSELFF.

The V and J genes are TRBV15 and TRBJ2-1; D uncertain. Germline CDR1 reads LNHNV; CDR2 reads YYDKDF (reference sequence). Between the trimmed V and J ends, which lost 1 base and 11 bases, there was a span of 12 bases. The CDR3 length is 13 residues. This CDR3 is CATSRGSPDKQFF. CDR3 coding DNA: TGTGCCACCAGCAGAGGGTCTCCGGATAAGCAGTTCTTC.